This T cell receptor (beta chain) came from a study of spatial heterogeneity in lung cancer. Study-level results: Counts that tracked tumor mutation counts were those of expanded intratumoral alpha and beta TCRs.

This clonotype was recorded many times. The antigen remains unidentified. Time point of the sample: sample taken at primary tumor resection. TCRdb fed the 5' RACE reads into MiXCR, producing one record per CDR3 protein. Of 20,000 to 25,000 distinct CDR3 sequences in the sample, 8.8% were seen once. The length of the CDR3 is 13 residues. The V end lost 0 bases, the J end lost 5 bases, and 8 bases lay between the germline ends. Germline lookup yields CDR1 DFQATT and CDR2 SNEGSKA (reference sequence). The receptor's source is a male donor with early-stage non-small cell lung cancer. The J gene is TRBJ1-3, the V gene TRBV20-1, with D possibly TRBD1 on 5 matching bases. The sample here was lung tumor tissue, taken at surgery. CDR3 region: CSARDDSRNTIYF. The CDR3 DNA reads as TGCAGTGCTAGAGATGACAGTCGAAACACCATATATTTT.